This is a list of T cell receptor beta chains from one sample in a study of CXCR3-negative and CXCR3-positive naive CD8 T cells. Following a re-call of the 5' RACE reads, TCRdb has one entry per CDR3 protein and lacks DNA. The repertoire table contains under 150,000 distinct CDR3 sequences. Sequenced sample: naive CXCR3+ CD8+ T cells from blood. Receptors originate from a human donor in good health. Some clones in this sample may be carry-over from other donors' samples. Both conserved end residues are part of each CDR3.

v_gene	j_gene	CDR3aa
TRBV14	TRBJ2-7	CASSQDPSHEQYF
TRBV29-1	TRBJ2-3	CSVDLGRRDTQYF
TRBV11-2	TRBJ2-3	CVSSLGGSGADTQYF
TRBV6-5	TRBJ2-5	CASSYSTGGGETQYF
TRBV28	TRBJ2-7	CASSLGQGASYIFYEQYF
TRBV6-2/TRBV6-3	TRBJ2-1	CASAISGGAYNEQFF
TRBV5-1	TRBJ2-3	CASSYDRSTPDTQYF
TRBV9	TRBJ1-2	CASSGGENYGYTF
TRBV14	TRBJ2-5	CASSQDRWRETQYF
TRBV4-3	TRBJ2-7	CASSQDWRGTPNDEQYF
TRBV27	TRBJ2-7	CASSLYTGGEQYF
TRBV29-1	TRBJ2-7	CSVEDSGSEQYF
TRBV7-9	TRBJ2-2	CASSGAETNTGELFF
TRBV19	TRBJ1-3	CATATGSGNTIYF
TRBV7-9	TRBJ2-1	CASSQWNEQFF
TRBV5-1	TRBJ1-5	CASSLGPRDLHSNQPQHF
TRBV28	TRBJ2-4	CASSFGVAKNIQYF
TRBV5-1	TRBJ2-7	CASSFGQTYEQYF
TRBV29-1	TRBJ2-2	CSVVGRGANTGELFF
TRBV28	TRBJ2-4	CASSPGGTGNIQYF
TRBV6-6	TRBJ2-7	CASGYSGTGLYEQYF
TRBV6-2/TRBV6-3	TRBJ1-1	CASSYGVGTEAFF
TRBV3-1	TRBJ1-2	CASSQPGQTNYGYTF
TRBV28	TRBJ2-1	CASSLWGEISDEQFF
TRBV20-1	TRBJ2-7	CSARGRISYEQYF
TRBV9	TRBJ2-7	CASSVGSGTAYEQYF
TRBV7-9	TRBJ2-1	CASSLGPGFLGDEQFF
TRBV12-3/TRBV12-4	TRBJ2-1	CASTPDDGTYNEQFF
TRBV5-5	TRBJ2-5	CASSRGGPALQETQYF
TRBV9	TRBJ2-1	CASSVVTGVSYNEQFF
TRBV14	TRBJ2-1	CASSQVGPYNEQFF
TRBV20-1	TRBJ2-3	CSARWSGERTDTQYF
TRBV29-1	TRBJ2-7	CSGRQGPYEQYF
TRBV4-1	TRBJ2-7	CASSRGQAYEQYF
TRBV5-4	TRBJ2-3	CASSLAGGPSTDTQYF
TRBV12-3/TRBV12-4	TRBJ2-1	CASSSDPEQFF
TRBV19	TRBJ2-7	CASSMGLAGAYEQYF
TRBV28	TRBJ2-7	CASSSPRYEQYF
TRBV27	TRBJ2-3	CAISAPRLGSTDTQYF
TRBV27	TRBJ1-1	CASTLGTEAFF
TRBV7-6	TRBJ1-5	CASSLTDSNQPQHF
TRBV11-3	TRBJ2-2	CASSLVRSNTGELFF
TRBV15	TRBJ2-6	CATSRDRHSGANVLTF
TRBV21-1	TRBJ2-6	CASSRGSSGANVLTF
TRBV28	TRBJ2-7	CASTPQTNIIYEQYF
TRBV27	TRBJ2-2	CASSTLMGPGELFF
TRBV6-2/TRBV6-3	TRBJ2-2	CASSYSIAGGNTGELFF
TRBV12-3/TRBV12-4	TRBJ2-1	CASSLLAAHEQFF